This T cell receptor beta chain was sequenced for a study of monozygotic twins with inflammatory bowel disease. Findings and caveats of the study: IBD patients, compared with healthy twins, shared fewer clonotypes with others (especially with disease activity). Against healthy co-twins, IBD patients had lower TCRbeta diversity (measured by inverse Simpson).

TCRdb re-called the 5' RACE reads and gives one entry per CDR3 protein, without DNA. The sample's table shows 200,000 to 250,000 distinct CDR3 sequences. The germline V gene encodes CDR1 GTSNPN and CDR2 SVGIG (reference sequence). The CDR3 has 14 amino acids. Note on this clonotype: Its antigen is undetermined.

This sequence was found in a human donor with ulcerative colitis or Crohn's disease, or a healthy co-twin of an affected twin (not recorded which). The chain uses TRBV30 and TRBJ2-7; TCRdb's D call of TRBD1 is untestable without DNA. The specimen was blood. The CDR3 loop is CAWTRDRGSYEQYF.